This T cell receptor (beta chain) was documented in a study of OX40 agonist ivuxolimab in advanced cancers. Whole-study context: The dose-escalation cohort was roughly 83% male, with a mean age of approximately 61 years, ranging roughly 23 to 90. Therapy given before enrollment (anti-PD-1, anti-PD-L1 or anti-CTLA-4) was allowed, and over 35% had some. Regarding the study as a whole: Among the nonresponders, some also had low normalized T-cell clonal expansion. CD8+ T cells averaged more expanded clones than CD4+.

Of note for this clone: The antigen is unknown.

V was cut by 2 bases and J by 1 base, with 17 bases left in between. Germline V lookup: CDR1 SGHRS, CDR2 YFSETQ. This CDR3 contains 17 residues. TCRdb's table, derived via immunoSEQ multiplex PCR, lists solely in-frame clones and lacks some. This table holds tens of thousands of clones, more than 85% found once. This specimen consisted of CD4+ or CD8+ T cells sorted from blood, obtained in a trial of the OX40 agonist ivuxolimab. This clonotype originated in an adult with an advanced solid tumor such as melanoma, head and neck, liver or kidney cancer. V and J are TRBV5-1 and TRBJ2-3; D is possibly TRBD2 (5 bases). The CDR3 is CASSFDGIRSGTDTQYF. For the CDR3, the DNA is TGCGCCAGCAGCTTCGACGGGATACGGTCTGGCACAGATACGCAGTATTTT. The whole variable domain, filled in from reference TRBV5-1 and TRBJ2-3, reads KAGVTQTPRYLIKTRGQQVTLSCSPISGHRSVSWYQQTPGQGLQFLFEYFSETQRNKGNFPGRFSGRQFSNSRSEMNVSTLELGDSALYLCASSFDGIRSGTDTQYFGPGTRLTVL.